The entry that follows covers one T cell receptor beta chain sequence. No antigen is known for it. No per-base quality is available; no much larger clone lies one base away. CD8 naive samples were obtained by positive selection for CCR7 among CD45RO-negative cells, yielding a CD45RA+CCR7+ population from which TemRA cells were excluded. The donors were healthy, HIV-negative adults who had no recently reported acute infections or vaccinations. All donors were Caucasian adults living in Nashville, Tennessee, USA. After blood collection by leukapheresis, PBMCs were isolated using Ficoll-Histopaque density gradient centrifugation and then cryopreserved in the vapor phase of liquid nitrogen. Analytical flow cytometry was used to check the purity and quantity of each magnetically sorted T cell population. Genomic DNA was isolated from every sorted fraction and measured by UV absorbance on a Nanodrop 2000c.

This record comes from a study of shared clonotypes between healthy human individuals (dated by TCRdb to the early 2020s). About the full investigation: The cohort included three men and a couple of women between 18 and 49 years of age. Each donor's leukapheresis produced roughly between roughly 0.85 and 9 billion PBMCs. Per donor, three plates each were used for CD4 naive and CD4 memory, two for CD8 naive, and one for CD8 memory. Libraries were prepared and TCR repertoires were sequenced by different laboratories using diverse techniques, in order to increase sequencing depth and limit assay-specific biases. To estimate repertoire size and how much clonotypes are shared between individuals, the study performed deep sequencing of blood TCR repertoires from a handful of healthy adults.

Overall study outcomes, separate from this receptor: Naive subsets generally had larger estimated clonotype richness than memory subsets did. Sharing across four donors was observed for around 5% of naive CD4, 3% to 3.5% of naive CD8, about 2.3% of memory CD4, and around 0.4% of memory CD8 clonotypes. The small number of donors limited the genetic and exposure-history diversity represented. Rarefaction of sorted-subset datasets indicated incomplete sequencing despite the large sequencing depth. Higher generation probabilities were observed for clonotypes shared by all four sorted-subset donors than for non-shared clonotypes. Pairwise subsampling led to the expectation that sequencing depth would affect the degree of clonotype sharing among donors. Sampling was limited to blood, and TCR repertoires in tissue likely differ from TCR repertoires in blood.

Using the deep immunoSEQ assay, multiplex PCR amplified TCR CDR3 regions from genomic DNA. Extracted genomic DNA from each cell subset was spread evenly across all wells of several immunoSEQ 96-well plates, with each plate serving as a replicate. For sorted subsets, approximately 210 ng of genomic DNA, equivalent to 30,000 or so T cell genomes, went into each replicate PCR. Purified libraries were measured with a Qubit 3.0 fluorometer, size-checked on a Bioanalyzer 2100, and measured again with the KAPA Library Quantification kit. Every immunoSEQ 96-well plate was sequenced on a dedicated single-read 150-cycle Illumina NextSeq 550 flow cell. Per the original workflow: The immunoSEQ output contained only junctional sequences without quality scores, so filtering could not match that applied to full-length reads. Sequences were annotated with PyIR, a Python wrapper for IgBLAST v1.9, using IMGT germline references to assign V/J genes and CDR3. Any read was removed if the V/J assignment was weak (E-value above 1e-6), the CDR3 was missing, or the read contained stop codons, out-of-frame junctions, or ambiguous translated residues. V3J clonotypes were defined as sequences sharing an identical inferred V gene, J gene, and CDR3 amino acid sequence. To compute the percentage overlap between repertoires, the number of shared unique clonotypes was divided by the size of the smaller repertoire. Three approaches were used to assess repertoire richness: RTK rarefaction, the Chao1 estimator, and Recon v2.1 estimates of unobserved clonotypes. Generation probabilities were computed with OLGA for all TCRbeta clonotypes obtained by the gDNA method from a handful of donors. TCRdb holds this immuneACCESS table with in-frame rearrangements only. Some clones are missing; in checked studies, unresolved V genes explain under half, and the rest has no known cause. That table gives V, J and clone size, and the DNA gave D and trimming. For this sample there are a few hundred thousand clones; nearly 97% appear just once. The ten biggest clones cover 0.09% to 0.13% of the sample.

The source is a woman in her thirties in good health. Sequencing was carried out using naive CD8+ T cells sorted from blood. The cell subset or site label, read with the paper, signifies: CD45RA+CCR7+.

The DNA sequence is given as TGCGCCAGCGCCGGGACTAGTGCCTCCTACGAGCAGTACTTC. This sequence encodes CASAGTSASYEQYF. The rearrangement joined TRBV5-1 to TRBJ2-7; TRBD2 matches 8 bases in the middle. The CDR3, cysteine through phenylalanine, is 14 amino acids long. CDR3 DNA is the only sequence kept; it has 42 bases, read in frame from the first base. V is pruned by 7 bases and J by 0 bases, leaving 6 bases of the junction without a gene match. CDR1 and CDR2 were assigned from the germline V gene as SGHRS and YFSETQ. Joined to the reference TRBV5-1 and TRBJ2-7 proteins, this CDR3 gives the full variable domain: KAGVTQTPRYLIKTRGQQVTLSCSPISGHRSVSWYQQTPGQGLQFLFEYFSETQRNKGNFPGRFSGRQFSNSRSEMNVSTLELGDSALYLCASAGTSASYEQYFGPGTRLTVT.